Detailed here is one T cell receptor beta chain. Other DNA sequences in the sample encode the same CDR3. Measured with immunoSEQ multiplex PCR; TCRdb has only the in-frame clones, and not every one. The top ten clones hold around 0.11% of a sample with around 620,000 clones, 85% to 95% of them seen once. CD45RO-negative CD8 cells positively selected for CCR7 made up the naive population, which excluded terminally differentiated effector memory CD45RA+ cells. This record comes from a study of shared clonotypes between healthy human individuals. The sample was naive CD8+ T cells sorted from blood. This clonotype was sampled from a woman aged 25-40 years in good health.

For the CDR3, the DNA is TGTGCCAGCAGTTCCGGGACAGGGGGACGACAGCCCCAGCATTTT. The encoded protein is CASSSGTGGRQPQHF. The chain links TRBV27 to TRBJ1-5; 11 bases fit TRBD1. The CDR3 length is 15 residues. Germline CDR1 MNHEY, CDR2 SMNVEV (reference sequence). V was clipped by 4 bases and J by 7 bases; unmatched bases: 6.